This T cell receptor (beta chain) stems from a study of shared clonotypes between healthy human individuals. Trimming pared 3 bases from V and 3 bases from J, leaving 13 bases between. Germline V gives CDR1 LNHDA, CDR2 SQIVND (reference sequence). The CDR3 has 15 amino acids. In the authors' methods: Filtering of immunoSEQ junctional sequences could not match full-length read filtering. Sequencing was performed with immunoSEQ multiplex PCR; in TCRdb, only in-frame clones are kept and a portion is missing. V and J calls and clone size follow that table, whereas D and trimming were derived from the DNA. The data contain over a million clones, roughly 96% of them singletons.

The clonotype was recovered from a man aged 25 to 40 in good health. The chain employs TRBV19 and TRBJ2-3, with a tentative D call TRBD2 (7 bases). The sample taken for sequencing was naive CD4+ T cells sorted from blood. Indicated subset: CD45RA+ positively selected. The CDR3 sequence is CASSMQGGGTDTQYF. The CDR3 DNA reads TGTGCCAGTAGTATGCAGGGAGGGGGGACAGATACGCAGTATTTT.